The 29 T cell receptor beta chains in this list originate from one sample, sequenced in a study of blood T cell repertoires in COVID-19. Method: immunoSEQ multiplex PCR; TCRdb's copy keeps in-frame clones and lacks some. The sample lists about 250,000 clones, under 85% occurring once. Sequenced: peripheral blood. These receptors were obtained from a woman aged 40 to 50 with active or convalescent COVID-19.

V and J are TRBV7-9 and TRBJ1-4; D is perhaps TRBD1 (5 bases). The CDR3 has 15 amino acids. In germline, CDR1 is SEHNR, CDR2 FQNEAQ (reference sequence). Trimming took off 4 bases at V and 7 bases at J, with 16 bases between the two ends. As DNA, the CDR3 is TGTGCCAGCAGCTCCGGCAGGGCAGGGTTTGAAAAACTGTTTTTT. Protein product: CASSSGRAGFEKLFF.

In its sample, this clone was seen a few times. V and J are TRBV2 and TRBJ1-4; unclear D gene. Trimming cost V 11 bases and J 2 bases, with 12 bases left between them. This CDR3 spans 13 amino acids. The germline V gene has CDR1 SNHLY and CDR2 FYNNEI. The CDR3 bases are TGTGCCGGCCAACGGGAGACTAATGAAAAACTGTTTTTT. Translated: CAGQRETNEKLFF. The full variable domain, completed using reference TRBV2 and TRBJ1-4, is EPEVTQTPSHQVTQMGQEVILRCVPISNHLYFYWYRQILGQKVEFLVSFYNNEISEKSEIFDDQFSVERPDGSNFTLKIRSTKLEDSAMYFCAGQRETNEKLFFGSGTQLSVL.

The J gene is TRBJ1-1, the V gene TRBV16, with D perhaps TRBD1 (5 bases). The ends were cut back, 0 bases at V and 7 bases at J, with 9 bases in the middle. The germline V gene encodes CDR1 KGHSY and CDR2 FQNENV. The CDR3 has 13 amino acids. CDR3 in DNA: TGTGCCAGCAGCCAATCTGGCGGGGGTGAAGCTTTCTTT. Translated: CASSQSGGGEAFF.

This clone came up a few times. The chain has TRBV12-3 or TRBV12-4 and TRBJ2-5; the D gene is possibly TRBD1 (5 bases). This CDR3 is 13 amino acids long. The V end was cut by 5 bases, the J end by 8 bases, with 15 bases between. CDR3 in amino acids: CASSRGHRETQYF. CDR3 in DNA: TGTGCCAGCAGTCGCGGACATCGTGAAACCCAGTACTTC.

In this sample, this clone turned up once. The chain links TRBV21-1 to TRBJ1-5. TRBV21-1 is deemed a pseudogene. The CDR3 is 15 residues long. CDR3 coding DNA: TGTGCCAGCAGCAAAAGGAGGGTTCCGGATCAGCCCCAGCATTTT. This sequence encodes CASSKRRVPDQPQHF.

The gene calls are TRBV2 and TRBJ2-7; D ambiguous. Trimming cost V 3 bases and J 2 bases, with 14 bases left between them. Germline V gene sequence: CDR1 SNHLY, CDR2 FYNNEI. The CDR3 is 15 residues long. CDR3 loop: CASSEGALGTYEQYV. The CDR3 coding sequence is TGTGCCAGCAGTGAGGGTGCCCTGGGCACCTACGAGCAGTACGTC.

This CDR3 reads CASSGAGVRNIQYF. The CDR3 DNA sequence: TGTGCCAGCAGCGGGGCGGGGGTTAGGAACATTCAGTACTTC. The rearrangement joins TRBV5-6 to TRBJ2-4; 7 bases line up with TRBD2. CDR1 SGHDT and CDR2 YYEEEE come from the germline V gene. This CDR3 has 14 residues. With V trimmed by 4 bases and J by 7 bases, 8 bases remained unmatched.

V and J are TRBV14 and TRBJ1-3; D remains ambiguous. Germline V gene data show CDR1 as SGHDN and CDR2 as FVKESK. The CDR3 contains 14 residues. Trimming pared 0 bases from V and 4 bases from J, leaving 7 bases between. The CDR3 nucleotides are TGTGCCAGCAGCCAAGAATTACAGGGAAACACCATATATTTT. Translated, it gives CASSQELQGNTIYF. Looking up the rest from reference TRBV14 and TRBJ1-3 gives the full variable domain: EAGVTQFPSHSVIEKGQTVTLRCDPISGHDNLYWYRRVMGKEIKFLLHFVKESKQDESGMPNNRFLAERTGGTYSTLKVQPAELEDSGVYFCASSQELQGNTIYFGEGSWLTVV.

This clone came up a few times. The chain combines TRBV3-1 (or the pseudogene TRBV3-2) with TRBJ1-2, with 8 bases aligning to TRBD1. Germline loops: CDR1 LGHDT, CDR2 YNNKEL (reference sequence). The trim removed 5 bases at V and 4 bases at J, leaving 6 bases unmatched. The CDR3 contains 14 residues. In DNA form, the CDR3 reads TGTGCCAGCAGCAGACAGGGGTCTCGCTATGGCTACACCTTC. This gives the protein CASSRQGSRYGYTF.

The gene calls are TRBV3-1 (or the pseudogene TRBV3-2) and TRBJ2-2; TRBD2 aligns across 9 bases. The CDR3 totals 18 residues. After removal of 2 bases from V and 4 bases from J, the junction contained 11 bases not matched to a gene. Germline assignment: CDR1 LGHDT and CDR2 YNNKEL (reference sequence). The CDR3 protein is CASSQWSRGGGLTGELFF. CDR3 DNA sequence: TGTGCCAGCAGCCAATGGAGCCGCGGGGGGGGTCTCACCGGGGAGCTGTTTTTT.

The DNA of the CDR3 is TGTGCCAGCTCATCCCTCCTCCAGACTAGCGGGAACTACGAGCAGTACTTC. Protein: CASSSLLQTSGNYEQYF. The V gene is TRBV18, the J gene TRBJ2-7; the match to TRBD2 covers 11 bases. Germline V gene lookup returns CDR1 KGHSH and CDR2 LQKENI. The CDR3 has 17 residues. V lost 5 bases and J lost 3; bases outside the gene matches: 12.

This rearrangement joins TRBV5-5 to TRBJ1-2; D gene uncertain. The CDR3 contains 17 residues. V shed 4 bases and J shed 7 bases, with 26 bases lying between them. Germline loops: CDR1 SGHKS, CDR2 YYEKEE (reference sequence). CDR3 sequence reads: CASSPISDPISGVGYTF. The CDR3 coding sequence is TGTGCCAGCAGCCCGATTTCGGACCCTATCTCGGGAGTTGGCTACACCTTC.

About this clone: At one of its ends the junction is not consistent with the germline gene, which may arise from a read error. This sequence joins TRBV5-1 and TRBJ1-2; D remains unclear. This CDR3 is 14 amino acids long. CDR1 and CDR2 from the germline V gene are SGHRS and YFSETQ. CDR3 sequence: CASSLEVRGYDYTF. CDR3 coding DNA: TGCGCCAGCAGCTTGGAGGTGAGAGGCTATGACTACACCTTC.

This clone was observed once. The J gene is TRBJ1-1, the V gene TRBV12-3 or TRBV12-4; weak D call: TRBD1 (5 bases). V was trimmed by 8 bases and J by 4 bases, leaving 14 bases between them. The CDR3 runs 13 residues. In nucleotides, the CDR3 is TGTGCCAGCGGGGGGAGGTTGGGCACTGAAGCTTTCTTT. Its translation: CASGGRLGTEAFF.

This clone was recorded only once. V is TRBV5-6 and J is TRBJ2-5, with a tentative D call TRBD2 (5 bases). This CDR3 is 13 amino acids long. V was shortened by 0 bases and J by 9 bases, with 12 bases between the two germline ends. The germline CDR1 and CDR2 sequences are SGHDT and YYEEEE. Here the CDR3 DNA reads TGTGCCAGCAGCTTGGATCCACAGCGGCCCCAGTACTTC. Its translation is CASSLDPQRPQYF.

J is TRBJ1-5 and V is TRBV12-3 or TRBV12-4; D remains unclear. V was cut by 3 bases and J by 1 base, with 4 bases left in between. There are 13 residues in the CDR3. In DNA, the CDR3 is TGTGCCAGCAGTTTTGGCAGCAATCAGCCCCAGCATTTT. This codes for CASSFGSNQPQHF.

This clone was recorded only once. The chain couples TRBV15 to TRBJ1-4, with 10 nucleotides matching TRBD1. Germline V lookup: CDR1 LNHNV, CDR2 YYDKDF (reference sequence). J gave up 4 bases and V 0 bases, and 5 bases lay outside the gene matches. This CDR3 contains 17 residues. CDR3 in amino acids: CATSRDETGGVNEKLFF. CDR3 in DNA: TGTGCCACCAGCAGAGATGAGACAGGGGGCGTTAATGAAAAACTGTTTTTT.

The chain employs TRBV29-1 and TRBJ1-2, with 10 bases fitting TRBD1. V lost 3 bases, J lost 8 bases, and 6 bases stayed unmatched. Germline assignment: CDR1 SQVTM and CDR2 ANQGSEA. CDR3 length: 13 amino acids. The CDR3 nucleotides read TGCAGCGTTGAGGACCAGACAGGGGGCGGCTACACCTTC. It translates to CSVEDQTGGGYTF. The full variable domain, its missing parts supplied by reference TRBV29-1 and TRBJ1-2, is SAVISQKPSRDICQRGTSLTIQCQVDSQVTMMFWYRQQPGQSLTLIATANQGSEATYESGFVIDKFPISRPNLTFSTLTVSNMSPEDSSIYLCSVEDQTGGGYTFGSGTRLTVV.

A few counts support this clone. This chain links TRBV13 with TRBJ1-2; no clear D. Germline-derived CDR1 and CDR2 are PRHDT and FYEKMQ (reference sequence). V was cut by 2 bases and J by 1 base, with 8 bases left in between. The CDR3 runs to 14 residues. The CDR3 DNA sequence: TGTGCCAGCAGCTTAAGCGGGAATAACTATGGCTACACCTTC. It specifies CASSLSGNNYGYTF.

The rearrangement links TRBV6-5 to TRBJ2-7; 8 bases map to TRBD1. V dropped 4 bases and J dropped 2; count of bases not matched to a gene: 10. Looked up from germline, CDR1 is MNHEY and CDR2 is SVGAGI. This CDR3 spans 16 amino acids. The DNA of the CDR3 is TGTGCCAGCAGTTCCGACAGGGGATTCTTACCCTACGAGCAGTACTTC. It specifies CASSSDRGFLPYEQYF.

CDR3 sequence: CASSTGQAGHGQGIGELFF. The CDR3 DNA reads as TGTGCCAGTAGTACCGGGCAGGCGGGCCACGGACAGGGGATCGGGGAGCTGTTTTTT. The chain couples TRBV19 to TRBJ2-2; 9 nucleotides match TRBD1. Germline V gives CDR1 LNHDA, CDR2 SQIVND (reference sequence). The CDR3 totals 19 residues. The ends lost 4 bases at V and 7 bases at J; junction bases unmatched: 19. The full variable domain, its missing parts supplied by reference TRBV19 and TRBJ2-2, is DGGITQSPKYLFRKEGQNVTLSCEQNLNHDAMYWYRQDPGQGLRLIYYSQIVNDFQKGDIAEGYSVSREKKESFPLTVTSAQKNPTAFYLCASSTGQAGHGQGIGELFFGEGSRLTVL.

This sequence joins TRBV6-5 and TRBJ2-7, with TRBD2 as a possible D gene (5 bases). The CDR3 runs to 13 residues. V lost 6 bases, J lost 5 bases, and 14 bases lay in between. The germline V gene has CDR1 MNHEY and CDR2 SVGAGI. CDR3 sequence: CASSTRRGNEQYV. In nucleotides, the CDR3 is TGTGCCAGCAGCACCCGTCGAGGGAACGAGCAGTACGTC.

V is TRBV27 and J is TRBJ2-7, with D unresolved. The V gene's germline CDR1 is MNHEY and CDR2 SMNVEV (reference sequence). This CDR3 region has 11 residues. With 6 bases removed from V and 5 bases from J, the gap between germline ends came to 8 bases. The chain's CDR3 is CASRGRNEQYF. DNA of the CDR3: TGTGCCAGCAGGGGCAGGAACGAGCAGTACTTC.

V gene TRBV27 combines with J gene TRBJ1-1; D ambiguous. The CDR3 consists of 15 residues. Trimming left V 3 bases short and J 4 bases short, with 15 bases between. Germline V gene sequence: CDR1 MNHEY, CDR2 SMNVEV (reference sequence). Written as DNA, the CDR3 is TGTGCCAGCAGTTTCGCAAGAGACTATATCACTGAAGCTTTCTTT. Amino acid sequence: CASSFARDYITEAFF.

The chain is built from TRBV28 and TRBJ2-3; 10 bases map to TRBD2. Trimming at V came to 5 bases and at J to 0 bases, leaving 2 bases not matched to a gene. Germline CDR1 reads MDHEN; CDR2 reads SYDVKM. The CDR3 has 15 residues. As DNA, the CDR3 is TGTGCCAGCAGTCCTAGCGGGGGAAGCACAGATACGCAGTATTTT. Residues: CASSPSGGSTDTQYF.

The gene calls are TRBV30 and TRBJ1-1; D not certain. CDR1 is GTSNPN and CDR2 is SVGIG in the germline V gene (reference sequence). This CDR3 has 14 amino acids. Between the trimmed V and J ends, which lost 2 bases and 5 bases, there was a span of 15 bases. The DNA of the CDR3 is TGTGCCTGGAGTTCCCTCCGGGGTTGGACTGAAGCTTTCTTT. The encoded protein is CAWSSLRGWTEAFF.

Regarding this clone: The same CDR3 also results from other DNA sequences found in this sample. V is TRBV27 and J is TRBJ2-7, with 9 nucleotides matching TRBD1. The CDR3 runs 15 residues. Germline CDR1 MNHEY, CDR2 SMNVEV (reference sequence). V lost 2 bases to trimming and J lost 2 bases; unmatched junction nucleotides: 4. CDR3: CASSLSRDRAYEQYF. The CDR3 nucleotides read TGTGCCAGCAGTTTAAGCCGGGACAGGGCCTACGAGCAGTACTTC.

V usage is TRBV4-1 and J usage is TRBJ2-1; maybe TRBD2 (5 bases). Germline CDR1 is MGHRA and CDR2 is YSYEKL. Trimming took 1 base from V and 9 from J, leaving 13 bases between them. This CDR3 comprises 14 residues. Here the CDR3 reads CASSQVGGPGEQFF. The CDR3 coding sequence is TGCGCCAGCAGCCAAGTGGGCGGGCCGGGTGAGCAGTTCTTC.

The CDR3 bases are TGTGCCAGCAGTTCCCCGACAGGGACCCCCTATAATTCACCCCTCCACTTT. Translation: CASSSPTGTPYNSPLHF. The chain uses TRBV28 and TRBJ1-6, with 7 bases aligning to TRBD1. In germline, CDR1 is MDHEN, CDR2 SYDVKM. The V and J ends lost 4 bases and 2 bases, in that order; junction bases with no gene match: 8. CDR3 length: 17 residues.